The clone carrying this T cell receptor (beta chain) was observed many times. The antigen is not known. TCRdb re-called the reads through MiXCR, storing one row per CDR3 protein. The sample has roughly 140,000 distinct CDR3 sequences; around 24% are singletons. The sample comes from a study of T cell repertoires in cytomegalovirus infection. Study as a whole: An indication of both CMV infection and matching HLA type came from public TCR beta signatures. Study-wide findings and caveats: HLA-C-restricted CMV clonotypes gave the most frequent clonotype in two of eight donors.

Germline V CDR1 and CDR2: LGHNA, YSLEER. There are 14 residues in the CDR3. V trimming: 6 bases; J trimming: 4 bases; junction bases outside the gene matches: 4. The source material was PBMCs. The receptor comes from a human donor in good health (CMV status not recorded). Some clones in this sample may be carry-over from other donors' samples. The genes are TRBV4-3 and TRBJ2-7; 12 nucleotides line up with TRBD1. For the CDR3, the DNA is TGCGCCAGCAGACCGGGACAGGGGGCTTACGAGCAGTACTTC. Residues: CASRPGQGAYEQYF.